A single sample gave rise to the 6 T cell receptor beta chains below, sequenced in a study of T-cell memory formation after mild COVID-19. TCRdb fed the 5' RACE reads into MiXCR, producing one record per CDR3 protein. The sample comprises 350,000 or so distinct CDR3 sequences, roughly 13% of which are singletons, and about 21% rests with the top ten. The sequenced sample consisted of PBMCs or a T cell subset sorted from them (not recorded which). These receptors all stem from a man between 18 and 29 years old who had mild COVID-19 (a few samples of this study predate the infection). Cell type and time point are not known.

There are a few counts of this clonotype. The chain uses TRBV2 and TRBJ2-7; D is ambiguous. CDR1 and CDR2 (germline): SNHLY, FYNNEI. CDR3 length equals 16 residues. V was trimmed by 0 bases and J by 2 bases, leaving 14 bases between them. In nucleotides, the CDR3 is TGTGCCAGCAGTGAAGCGGCCCCCGGGTGGACCTACGAGCAGTACTTC. This codes for CASSEAAPGWTYEQYF.

This clonotype was seen a handful of times. The chain links TRBV18 to TRBJ2-5; a weak D match, TRBD1 (6 bases). Germline V gene lookup returns CDR1 KGHSH and CDR2 LQKENI. V dropped 3 bases and J dropped 0 bases, with 11 bases sitting between them. The CDR3 is made up of 15 amino acids. The CDR3 loop is CASSPPGAYQETQYF. The CDR3 nucleotides read TGTGCCAGCTCACCGCCAGGGGCGTACCAAGAGACCCAGTACTTC.

This clonotype was seen a few times. This chain links TRBV6-5 with TRBJ1-1; 7 bases line up with TRBD1. Per germline, CDR1 MNHEY and CDR2 SVGAGI. With V trimmed by 5 bases and J by 4 bases, 13 bases remained unmatched. The CDR3 length is 16 residues. For the CDR3, the DNA is TGTGCCAGCAGTGCCCTCAGGGGGGGAGGAGGCACTGAAGCTTTCTTT. Amino acid sequence: CASSALRGGGGTEAFF.

The V gene is TRBV19, the J gene TRBJ2-7, with TRBD1 matching 7 bases. The J segment lost 2 bases and the V segment lost 7 bases, leaving 20 bases of the junction unmatched. Per the germline V gene, CDR1 is LNHDA and CDR2 is SQIVND (reference sequence). The CDR3 is 18 residues long. CDR3 bases: TGTGCCAGTACCAAACAAGGTCAGTCGACCGGGACAGCCTACGAGCAGTACGTC. Protein: CASTKQGQSTGTAYEQYV.

This clonotype was seen many times. This chain joins TRBV20-1 and TRBJ1-5, with 8 positions matching TRBD1. The CDR3 length is 15 residues. Trimming removed 2 bases from V and 1 base from J; junction bases left unmatched: 4. Germline V gene lookup returns CDR1 DFQATT and CDR2 SNEGSKA (reference sequence). The CDR3 sequence is CSARTTGDSNQPQHF. The CDR3 coding sequence is TGCAGTGCTAGAACGACAGGGGACAGCAATCAGCCCCAGCATTTT.

The chain links TRBV6-5 to TRBJ2-7; 12 nucleotides line up with TRBD2. V trimming: 4 bases; J trimming: 3 bases; junction bases outside the gene matches: 4. Germline lookup yields CDR1 MNHEY and CDR2 SVGAGI. This CDR3 has 15 residues. Here the CDR3 DNA reads TGTGCCAGCAGTTCTGGACTAGCGGGGTTCTACGAGCAGTACTTC. Translation gives CASSSGLAGFYEQYF.